The 15 T cell receptor beta chains presented below share a single source sample, sequenced in a study of blood T cell repertoires in COVID-19. Only in-frame clones appear in the TCRdb table, and some are missing; sequencing was by immunoSEQ multiplex PCR. The table records 390,000 or so clones, roughly 90% of them present only once. Sequencing used peripheral blood. These receptors were obtained from a woman aged 25 to 39 with active or convalescent COVID-19.

The chain carries TRBV3-1 (or the pseudogene TRBV3-2) and TRBJ2-3, with 9 bases aligning to TRBD2. The CDR3 covers 16 residues. CDR1 LGHDT and CDR2 YNNKEL come from the germline V gene (reference sequence). Trimming at V came to 2 bases and at J to 6 bases, leaving 9 bases not matched to a gene. DNA of the CDR3: TGTGCCAGCAGCCAACGTAGCGGGGGTCGTGTGGATACGCAGTATTTT. This codes for CASSQRSGGRVDTQYF.

In this sample, this clone turned up a few times. The V call is TRBV7-2, the J call TRBJ1-2; 8 bases match TRBD1. The CDR3 is 15 residues long. CDR1 and CDR2 from the germline V gene are SGHTA and FQGNSA. Losses at the gene ends were 0 bases for V and 0 bases for J; bases not matched to a gene: 0. CDR3 region: CASSLAQGANYGYTF. In DNA, the CDR3 is TGTGCCAGCAGCTTAGCACAGGGGGCTAACTATGGCTACACCTTC.

The chain employs TRBV7-9 and TRBJ1-1; 7 bases map to TRBD1. J gave up 12 bases and V 1 base, and 14 bases lay outside the gene matches. The CDR3 runs 15 residues. Germline CDR1 SEHNR, CDR2 FQNEAQ (reference sequence). The CDR3: CASSLGWGTVIGPFF. DNA for the CDR3: TGTGCCAGCAGCTTAGGATGGGGGACAGTCATCGGGCCTTTCTTT.

The rearrangement joins TRBV3-1 (or the pseudogene TRBV3-2) to TRBJ1-6, with 7 bases matching TRBD1. The CDR3 totals 14 residues. Looked up from germline, CDR1 is LGHDT and CDR2 is YNNKEL (reference sequence). V shed 4 bases, J shed 7 bases, and the junction held 4 bases outside the gene matches. This CDR3 reads CASSLQGRNSPLHF. The CDR3, as DNA: TGTGCCAGCAGCCTACAGGGGCGGAATTCACCCCTCCACTTT.

The V call is TRBV2, the J call TRBJ2-1; 7 positions agree with TRBD2. Germline V gene lookup returns CDR1 SNHLY and CDR2 FYNNEI. CDR3 size: 12 residues. Unmatched junction bases numbered 2, after V lost 4 bases and J lost 8 bases. DNA of the CDR3: TGTGCCAGCAGTGCAACTAGCGATGAGCAGTTCTTC. As protein: CASSATSDEQFF. The full variable domain, rest sourced from reference TRBV2 and TRBJ2-1, is EPEVTQTPSHQVTQMGQEVILRCVPISNHLYFYWYRQILGQKVEFLVSFYNNEISEKSEIFDDQFSVERPDGSNFTLKIRSTKLEDSAMYFCASSATSDEQFFGPGTRLTVL.

The chain recombines TRBV9 with TRBJ1-6, with D unclear. Germline CDR1 reads SGDLS; CDR2 reads YYNGEE. The length of the CDR3 is 15 residues. The V end was cut by 0 bases, the J end by 7 bases, with 11 bases between. The CDR3 reads CASSVEPEWNSPLHF. DNA of the CDR3: TGTGCCAGCAGCGTAGAGCCCGAGTGGAATTCACCCCTCCACTTT. Full variable domain (rest looked up from reference TRBV9 and TRBJ1-6): DSGVTQTPKHLITATGQRVTLRCSPRSGDLSVYWYQQSLDQGLQFLIQYYNGEERAKGNILERFSAQQFPDLHSELNLSSLELGDSALYFCASSVEPEWNSPLHFGNGTRLTVT.

The rearrangement joins TRBV29-1 to TRBJ2-7; no clear D gene. Germline CDR1 reads SQVTM; CDR2 reads ANQGSEA. CDR3 length: 13 residues. Deletions cut 1 base from V and 4 bases from J, with 11 bases between. Written as DNA, the CDR3 is TGCAGCGTTGAAGTCGGTCCCGCGTACGAGCAGTACTTC. Translation: CSVEVGPAYEQYF.

The chain recombines TRBV29-1 with TRBJ1-2; possibly TRBD1 for D (6 bases). The V end was cut by 0 bases, the J end by 6 bases, with 14 bases between. CDR1 is SQVTM, CDR2 ANQGSEA, per germline. This CDR3 comprises 14 residues. The CDR3 here is CSVEEVPPGDGYTF. CDR3 sequence (DNA): TGCAGCGTTGAAGAGGTCCCCCCAGGGGATGGCTACACCTTC.

This sequence joins TRBV2 and TRBJ1-1; D is ambiguous. Trimming cost V 8 bases and J 0 bases, with 10 bases left between them. Per germline, CDR1 SNHLY and CDR2 FYNNEI. This CDR3 has 13 amino acids. The CDR3 reads CASSITMNTEAFF. The CDR3 DNA is TGTGCCAGCTCTATAACCATGAACACTGAAGCTTTCTTT.

The CDR3 DNA sequence: TGTGCCAGCATCTTGTACGGGGGCACTGAAGCTTTCTTT. Protein: CASILYGGTEAFF. The V gene is TRBV3-1 (or the pseudogene TRBV3-2), the J gene TRBJ1-1; a possible D gene is TRBD1 (5 bases). The CDR3 is made up of 13 amino acids. The germline CDR1 and CDR2 sequences are LGHDT and YNNKEL (reference sequence). V lost 7 bases, J lost 4 bases, and 13 bases lay in between.

This chain links TRBV19 with TRBJ1-2; TRBD1 is a possible D gene (5 bases). This CDR3 has 11 amino acids. The germline gives CDR1 LNHDA, CDR2 SQIVND (reference sequence). V was shortened by 5 bases and J by 8 bases, with 9 bases between the two germline ends. The CDR3 sequence is CASSPGLGYTF. The CDR3 coding sequence is TGTGCCAGTAGTCCGGGACTCGGCTACACCTTC.

This rearrangement joins TRBV30 to TRBJ2-2; 7 positions agree with TRBD1. This CDR3 has 14 residues. Germline assignment: CDR1 GTSNPN and CDR2 SVGIG (reference sequence). Trimming cost V 3 bases and J 4 bases; bases outside gene matches: 5. The CDR3 is CAWRDRTGTGELFF. The CDR3 nucleotides read TGTGCCTGGAGGGACAGGACGGGCACCGGGGAGCTGTTTTTT. Drawing the rest from reference TRBV30 and TRBJ2-2, the complete variable domain is SQTIHQWPATLVQPVGSPLSLECTVEGTSNPNLYWYRQAAGRGLQLLFYSVGIGQISSEVPQNLSASRPQDRQFILSSKKLLLSDSGFYLCAWRDRTGTGELFFGEGSRLTVL.

The genes are TRBV23-1 and TRBJ2-1, with D possibly being TRBD2 (6 bases). TRBV23-1 is sorted into the ORF group, with uncertain function. The V end lost 0 bases, the J end lost 3 bases, and 18 bases lay between the germline ends. This CDR3 contains 18 residues. CDR3 loop: CASSQSSPGLIIYNEQFF. The CDR3, as DNA: TGCGCCAGCAGTCAATCGAGTCCGGGACTCATCATCTACAATGAGCAGTTCTTC.

In regard to this clone: This CDR3 is also generated by other DNA sequences in the sample. The V and J genes are TRBV7-9 and TRBJ1-1; D unclear. The V end lost 2 bases, the J end lost 1 base, and 8 bases lay between the germline ends. Germline V gene data show CDR1 as SEHNR and CDR2 as FQNEAQ (reference sequence). The CDR3 has 14 amino acids. The CDR3 nucleotides are TGTGCCAGCAGCTTATCTGGCGGGAACACTGAAGCTTTCTTT. It codes for CASSLSGGNTEAFF.

The genes are TRBV10-3 and TRBJ2-7; TRBD2 aligns across 9 bases. Germline V gene sequence: CDR1 ENHRY, CDR2 SYGVKD. V shed 4 bases and J 6 bases; nucleotides not matched to a gene: 10. The CDR3 sequence is 15 residues long. The CDR3 DNA is TGTGCCATCAGTGTGGGGCGGGAGGGCCCGCTCGAGCAGTACTTC. Amino acid sequence: CAISVGREGPLEQYF.